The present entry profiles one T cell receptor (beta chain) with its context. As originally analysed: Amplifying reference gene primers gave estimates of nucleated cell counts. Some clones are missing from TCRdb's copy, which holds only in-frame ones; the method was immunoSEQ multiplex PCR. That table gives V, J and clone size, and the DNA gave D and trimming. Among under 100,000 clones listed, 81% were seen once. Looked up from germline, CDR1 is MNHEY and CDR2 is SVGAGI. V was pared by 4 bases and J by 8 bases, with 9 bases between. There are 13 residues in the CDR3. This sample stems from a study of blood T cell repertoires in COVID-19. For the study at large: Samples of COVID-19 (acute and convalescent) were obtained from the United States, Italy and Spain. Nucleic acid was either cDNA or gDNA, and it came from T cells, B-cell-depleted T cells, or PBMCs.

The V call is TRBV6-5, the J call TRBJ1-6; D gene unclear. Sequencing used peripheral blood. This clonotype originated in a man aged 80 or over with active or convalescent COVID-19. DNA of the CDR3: TGTGCCAGCAGTTCGGAGATTGATTCACCCCTCCACTTT. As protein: CASSSEIDSPLHF.